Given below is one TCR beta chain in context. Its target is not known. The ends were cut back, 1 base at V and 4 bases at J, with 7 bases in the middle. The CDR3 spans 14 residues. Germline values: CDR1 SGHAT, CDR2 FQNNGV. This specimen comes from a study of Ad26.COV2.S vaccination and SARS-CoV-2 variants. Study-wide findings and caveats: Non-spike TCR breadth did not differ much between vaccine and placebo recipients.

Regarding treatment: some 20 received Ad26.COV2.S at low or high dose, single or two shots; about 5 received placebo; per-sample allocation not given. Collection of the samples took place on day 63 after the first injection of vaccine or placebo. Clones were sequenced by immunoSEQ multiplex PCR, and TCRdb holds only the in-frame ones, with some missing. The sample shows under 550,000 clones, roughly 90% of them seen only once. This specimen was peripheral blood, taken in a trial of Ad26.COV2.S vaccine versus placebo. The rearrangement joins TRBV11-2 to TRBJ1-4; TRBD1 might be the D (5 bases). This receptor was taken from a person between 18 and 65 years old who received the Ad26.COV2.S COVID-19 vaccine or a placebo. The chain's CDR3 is CASSLGTINEKLFF. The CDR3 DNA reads TGTGCCAGCAGCTTAGGGACAATTAATGAAAAACTGTTTTTT.